The T cell receptor (beta chain) described here comes from a study of blood T cell repertoires in COVID-19. The CDR3 is 14 residues long. Germline CDR1 reads ENHRY; CDR2 reads SYGVKD. V trimming: 6 bases; J trimming: 4 bases; junction bases outside the gene matches: 4. Produced via immunoSEQ multiplex PCR; TCRdb's table is partial and in-frame only. The sample carries a few hundred thousand clones, about 85% recorded once. This receptor was taken from a man between 70 and 80 years old with acute or convalescent COVID-19. Sequenced sample: peripheral blood. The gene calls are TRBV10-3 and TRBJ2-1; 9 bases are a match to TRBD2. The CDR3 sequence: CAISEREAYNEQFF. The CDR3 coding sequence is TGTGCCATCAGCGAGCGGGAGGCTTACAATGAGCAGTTCTTC.